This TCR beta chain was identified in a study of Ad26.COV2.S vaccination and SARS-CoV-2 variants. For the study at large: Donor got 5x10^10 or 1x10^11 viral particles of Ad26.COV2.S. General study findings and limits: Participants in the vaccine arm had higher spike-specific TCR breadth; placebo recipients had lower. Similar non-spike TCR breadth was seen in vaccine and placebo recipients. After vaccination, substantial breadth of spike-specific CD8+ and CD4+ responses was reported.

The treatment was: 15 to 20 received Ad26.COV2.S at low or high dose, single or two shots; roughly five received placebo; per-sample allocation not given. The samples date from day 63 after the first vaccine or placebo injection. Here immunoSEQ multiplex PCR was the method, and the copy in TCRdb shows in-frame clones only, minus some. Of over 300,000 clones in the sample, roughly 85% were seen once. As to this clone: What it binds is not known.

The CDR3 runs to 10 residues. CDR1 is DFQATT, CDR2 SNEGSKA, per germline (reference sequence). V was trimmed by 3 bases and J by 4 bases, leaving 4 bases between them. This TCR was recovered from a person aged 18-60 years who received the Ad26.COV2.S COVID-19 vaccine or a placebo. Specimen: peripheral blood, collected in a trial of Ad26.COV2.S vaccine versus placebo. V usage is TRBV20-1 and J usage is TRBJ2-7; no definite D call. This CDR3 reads CSARGYEQYF. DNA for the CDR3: TGCAGTGCTAGGGGGTACGAGCAGTACTTC.